These T cell receptor beta chains were read from a single sample in a study of blood T cell repertoires in COVID-19. Profiling relied on immunoSEQ multiplex PCR, and the TCRdb table lists in-frame clones only, not all of them. The data contain roughly 320,000 clones, about nine tenths of them seen just once; the ten biggest clones take up 1.8%. The sample was peripheral blood. These receptors came from a woman in her twenties or thirties with COVID-19, enrolled during active disease. The CDR3 runs from the conserved cysteine through the conserved F or W. A D gene is named only where the DNA matches it firmly. Clone size appears in some rows only: once, few, many, or a class for an expanded clone.

D	J	V	size	CDR3	DNA
.	TRBJ1-5	TRBV5-6	.	CASSVRQLGSNQPQHF	TGTGCCAGCAGCGTACGACAGTTGGGATCTAATCAGCCCCAGCATTTT
.	TRBJ1-5	TRBV19	.	CASSISQARQPQHF	TGTGCCAGTAGTATCTCTCAGGCCAGGCAGCCCCAGCATTTT
TRBD2	TRBJ2-1	TRBV11-3	once	CASTITGGRDEQFF	TGTGCCAGCACCATTACGGGGGGGAGAGATGAGCAGTTCTTC
.	TRBJ2-1	TRBV9	.	CASSVAPPQGQNEQFF	TGTGCCAGCAGCGTAGCCCCCCCGCAAGGACAGAATGAGCAGTTCTTC
.	TRBJ2-7	TRBV3-1/TRBV3-2	.	CASSQDPQAAEQYF	TGTGCCAGCAGCCAAGATCCCCAAGCCGCCGAGCAGTACTTC
.	TRBJ2-2	TRBV6-5	.	CASSSSTGELFF	TGTGCCAGCAGCTCCTCGACCGGGGAGCTGTTTTTT
.	TRBJ2-5	TRBV13	.	CASSLGLAETQYF	TGTGCCAGCAGCTTAGGCCTAGCGGAGACCCAGTACTTC
.	TRBJ1-5	TRBV19	.	CASSIYRTAQPQHF	TGTGCCAGTAGTATTTACAGGACGGCCCAGCCCCAGCATTTT
TRBD2	TRBJ2-3	TRBV19	.	CASSPSRGLAGARTDTQYF	TGTGCCAGTAGCCCGTCTCGGGGGCTAGCGGGGGCGCGCACAGATACGCAGTATTTT
.	TRBJ1-2	TRBV4-3	.	CASSPQTQNYGYTF	TGCGCCAGCAGCCCTCAGACTCAGAACTATGGCTACACCTTC
.	TRBJ2-3	TRBV24-1	.	CATSDLRVDTDTQYF	TGTGCCACCAGCGATTTACGGGTAGACACAGATACGCAGTATTTT
.	TRBJ2-7	TRBV19	.	CASSIGSEEWSYEQYF	TGTGCCAGTAGTATAGGGTCGGAGGAGTGGTCCTACGAGCAGTACTTC
.	TRBJ1-1	TRBV10-3	.	CAISSTAPQDAFF	TGTGCCATCAGCTCGACAGCGCCTCAGGATGCTTTCTTT
.	TRBJ2-3	TRBV18	.	CASSRGGATDTQYF	TGTGCCAGCTCACGAGGGGGGGCAACAGATACGCAGTATTTT
.	TRBJ2-1	TRBV24-1	.	CATSDLGGVDEQFF	TGTGCCACCAGTGATTTAGGGGGTGTCGATGAGCAGTTCTTC
.	TRBJ1-2	TRBV6-5	.	CASSYSAGGYGYTF	TGTGCCAGCAGTTACTCAGCGGGGGGATATGGCTACACCTTC
TRBD1	TRBJ2-5	TRBV9	.	CASSVTGGQETQYF	TGTGCCAGCAGCGTGACAGGGGGCCAAGAGACCCAGTACTTC
.	TRBJ1-4	TRBV4-2	few	CASSQLEAATNEKLFF	TGTGCCAGCAGCCAACTCGAAGCCGCAACTAATGAAAAACTGTTTTTT
TRBD2	TRBJ2-7	TRBV7-9	.	CASSFLGEGQYF	TGTGCCAGCAGCTTTCTAGGGGAGGGGCAGTACTTC
TRBD1	TRBJ1-2	TRBV28	.	CASKEGAHYGYTF	TGTGCCAGCAAGGAGGGGGCGCACTATGGCTACACCTTC
TRBD2	TRBJ2-1	TRBV18	.	CASSPEPGLGIDFKLSSYNEQFF	TGTGCCAGCTCACCCGAACCGGGACTAGGGATTGACTTTAAACTTTCCTCCTACAATGAGCAGTTCTTC
TRBD1	TRBJ1-5	TRBV7-2	.	CASSLEGGARQPQHF	TGTGCCAGCAGCTTAGAAGGGGGCGCGAGACAGCCCCAGCATTTT
.	TRBJ1-2	TRBV4-2	.	CASSQEFLGGYGYTF	TGTGCCAGCAGCCAAGAATTCCTTGGCGGGTATGGCTACACCTTC
TRBD2	TRBJ2-5	TRBV5-3	once	CARSNVFARPSGGETQYF	TGTGCCAGAAGTAACGTCTTTGCCCGTCCTAGCGGGGGAGAGACCCAGTACTTC
TRBD1	TRBJ1-2	TRBV28	.	CASSARQGAGYGYTF	TGTGCCAGCAGTGCGAGACAGGGGGCAGGCTATGGCTACACCTTC
.	TRBJ1-1	TRBV19	.	CASFKFGYRNTEAFF	TGTGCCAGTTTCAAGTTCGGTTATCGGAACACTGAAGCTTTCTTT
.	TRBJ1-6	TRBV19	.	CASSVNNSPLHF	TGTGCCAGTAGTGTTAATAATTCACCCCTCCACTTT
.	TRBJ1-6	TRBV5-1	.	CASSSDPREGLSSYNSPLHF	TGCGCCAGCAGCTCTGACCCGAGGGAGGGACTAAGCTCCTATAATTCACCCCTCCACTTT
.	TRBJ1-2	TRBV4-3	many	CASSRLRGFYGYTF	TGCGCCAGCAGCCGACTCAGGGGTTTCTATGGCTACACCTTC
.	TRBJ2-7	TRBV27	.	CASSLGGQGYEQYF	TGTGCCAGCAGTTTAGGAGGGCAGGGCTACGAGCAGTACTTC
TRBD1	TRBJ2-5	TRBV27	.	CASSLGTGGWETQYF	TGTGCCAGCAGTTTGGGAACAGGGGGCTGGGAGACCCAGTACTTC
TRBD2	TRBJ2-5	TRBV6-1	.	CASSDFLAGANQETQYF	TGTGCCAGCAGTGATTTCTTAGCGGGGGCCAACCAAGAGACCCAGTACTTC
.	TRBJ2-5	TRBV7-8	.	CASSPRDYQETQYF	TGTGCCAGCAGCCCCCGGGACTACCAAGAGACCCAGTACTTC
.	TRBJ2-1	TRBV2	.	CASTPQRDEQFF	TGTGCCAGCACCCCCCAGAGGGATGAGCAGTTCTTC
.	TRBJ2-5	TRBV29-1	.	CSVELRHRGGLKTQYF	TGCAGCGTTGAGCTTCGTCACAGAGGAGGTTTGAAGACCCAGTACTTC
.	TRBJ1-2	TRBV21-1	.	CASSKVAGRHGYTF	TGTGCCAGCAGCAAAGTAGCAGGGCGGCATGGCTACACCTTC
TRBD2	TRBJ2-2	TRBV6-5	.	CASSSDPGLPTGELFF	TGTGCCAGCAGTTCTGATCCGGGACTACCCACCGGGGAGCTGTTTTTT
.	TRBJ2-3	TRBV5-1	.	CASSLGSDTQYF	TGCGCCAGCAGCTTGGGTAGCGATACGCAGTATTTT
.	TRBJ1-2	TRBV2	.	CASMGGRENNYGYTF	TGTGCCAGCATGGGGGGGAGGGAGAATAACTATGGCTACACCTTC
.	TRBJ1-1	TRBV6-5	few	CASSFVRNTEAFF	TGTGCCAGCAGTTTCGTTCGGAACACTGAAGCTTTCTTT
TRBD1	TRBJ2-1	TRBV2	.	CASSTDRGWEQFF	TGTGCCAGCAGTACCGACAGGGGCTGGGAGCAGTTCTTC
TRBD1	TRBJ1-1	TRBV19	.	CASSAFLQGDTEAFF	TGTGCCAGTAGTGCCTTCCTCCAGGGGGACACTGAAGCTTTCTTT
.	TRBJ1-2	TRBV2	.	CASSDNRVSYGYTF	TGTGCCAGCAGTGATAACAGGGTTAGCTATGGCTACACCTTC
.	TRBJ1-1	TRBV7-8	.	CASSLGRNTEAFF	TGTGCCAGCAGCTTAGGCAGGAACACTGAAGCTTTCTTT
.	TRBJ2-4	TRBV29-1	.	CSVVLLGEDIQYF	TGCAGCGTTGTACTTCTTGGCGAGGACATTCAGTACTTC
TRBD2	TRBJ2-1	TRBV5-1	.	CASSLAGGFNYNEQFF	TGCGCCAGCAGCTTGGCCGGGGGGTTTAACTACAATGAGCAGTTCTTC
TRBD1	TRBJ1-6	TRBV27	.	CASSGQGDNSPLHF	TGTGCCAGCAGTGGACAGGGAGATAATTCACCCCTCCACTTT